The 5 T cell receptor beta chains below all came from one sample that was sequenced in a study of T cell responses to AZD1222 COVID-19 vaccine. Clones were sequenced by immunoSEQ multiplex PCR, and TCRdb holds only the in-frame ones, with some missing. The table has 130,000 to 150,000 clones, about 93% seen once. The material was peripheral blood, obtained on day 0 of AZD1222 vaccination. The receptors come from an adult in good health.

The chain employs TRBV5-1 and TRBJ2-3; TRBD1 is a possible D gene (5 bases). Trimming pared 6 bases from V and 0 bases from J, leaving 11 bases between. CDR1 and CDR2 from the germline V gene are SGHRS and YFSETQ. The CDR3 totals 14 residues. The CDR3 is CASTPAGSTDTQYF. Here the CDR3 DNA reads TGCGCCAGCACCCCGGCAGGGAGCACAGATACGCAGTATTTT.

CDR3 nucleotide sequence: TGTGCCAGCAGCCCCCCCTTGGGGACAGATACGCAGTATTTT. It encodes CASSPPLGTDTQYF. The chain employs TRBV6-5 and TRBJ2-3; D is unclear. V lost 6 bases and J lost 3, with 13 bases in between. Germline values: CDR1 MNHEY, CDR2 SVGAGI. The CDR3 length is 14 residues.

V and J are TRBV10-2 and TRBJ1-3; D not certain. V was pared by 4 bases and J by 2 bases, with 6 bases between. Germline V lookup: CDR1 WSHSY, CDR2 SAAADI. This CDR3 comprises 13 residues. CDR3: CASSGSPGNTIYF. The DNA of the CDR3 is TGCGCCAGCAGTGGGAGCCCTGGAAACACCATATATTTT.

The chain joins TRBV7-7 to TRBJ2-1, with 12 bases identical to TRBD2. CDR3 length: 16 residues. The germline V gene encodes CDR1 SSHAT and CDR2 FNYEAQ (reference sequence). The J segment lost 9 bases and the V segment lost 5 bases, leaving 11 bases of the junction unmatched. CDR3 coding DNA: TGTGCCAGCAGCGTAAACCTAGCGGGGGGGCCAAGTGAGCAGTTCTTC. Protein product: CASSVNLAGGPSEQFF. Filled out from reference TRBV7-7 and TRBJ2-1, the complete variable domain reads GAGVSQSPRYKVTKRGQDVTLRCDPISSHATLYWYQQALGQGPEFLTYFNYEAQPDKSGLPSDRFSAERPEGSISTLTIQRTEQRDSAMYRCASSVNLAGGPSEQFFGPGTRLTVL.

The rearrangement links TRBV2 to TRBJ1-4; the match to TRBD1 covers 10 bases. Germline CDR1 and CDR2: SNHLY and FYNNEI. The CDR3 is 15 amino acids. Unmatched junction bases numbered 4, after V lost 4 bases and J lost 5 bases. CDR3 amino acids: CASSVGQGQNEKLFF. DNA for the CDR3: TGTGCCAGCAGTGTGGGACAGGGGCAGAATGAAAAACTGTTTTTT.